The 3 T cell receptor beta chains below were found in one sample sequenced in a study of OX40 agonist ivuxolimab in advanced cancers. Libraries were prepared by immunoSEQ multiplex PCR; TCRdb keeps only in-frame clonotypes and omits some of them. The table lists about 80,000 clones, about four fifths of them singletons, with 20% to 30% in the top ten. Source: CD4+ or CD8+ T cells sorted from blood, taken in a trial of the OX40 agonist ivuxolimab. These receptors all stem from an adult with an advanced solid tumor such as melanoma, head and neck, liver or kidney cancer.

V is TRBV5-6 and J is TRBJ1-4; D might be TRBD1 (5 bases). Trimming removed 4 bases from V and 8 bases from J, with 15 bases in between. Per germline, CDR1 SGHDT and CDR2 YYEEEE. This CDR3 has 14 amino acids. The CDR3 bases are TGTGCCAGCAGCCCCCGGGGGTTACGGGAAAAACTGTTTTTT. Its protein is CASSPRGLREKLFF. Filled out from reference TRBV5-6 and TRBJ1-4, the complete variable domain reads DAGVTQSPTHLIKTRGQQVTLRCSPKSGHDTVSWYQQALGQGPQFIFQYYEEEERQRGNFPDRFSGHQFPNYSSELNVNALLLGDSALYLCASSPRGLREKLFFGSGTQLSVL.

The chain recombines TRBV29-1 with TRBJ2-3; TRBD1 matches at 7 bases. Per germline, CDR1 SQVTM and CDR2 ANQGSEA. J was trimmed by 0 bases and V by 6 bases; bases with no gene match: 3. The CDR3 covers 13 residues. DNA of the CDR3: TGCAGCGTGACGACAGGGAGCACAGATACGCAGTATTTT. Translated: CSVTTGSTDTQYF.

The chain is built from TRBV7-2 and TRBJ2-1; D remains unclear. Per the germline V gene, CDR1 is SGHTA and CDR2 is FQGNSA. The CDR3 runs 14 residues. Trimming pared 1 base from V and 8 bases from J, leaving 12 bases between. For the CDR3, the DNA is TGTGCCAGCAGCTTAGGGGGTAGCCGGGATGAGCAGTTCTTC. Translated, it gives CASSLGGSRDEQFF.